This T cell receptor beta chain was identified in a study of blood T cell repertoires in COVID-19. V shed 1 base and J shed 2 bases, with 14 bases lying between them. This CDR3 has 16 residues. CDR1 and CDR2 (germline): SGHNT, YENEEA. This clone was recorded a few times. As originally analysed: Amplification of reference gene primers was used by the study to estimate nucleated cell counts. Some clones are missing from TCRdb's copy, which holds only in-frame ones; the method was immunoSEQ multiplex PCR. Clone size and the V and J calls come from that table; the DNA yielded D and trimming. The data contain about 150,000 clones, about 80% of them singletons.

The V call is TRBV11-3, the J call TRBJ1-1; D might be TRBD1 (5 bases). This TCR came from a woman aged 60 to 75 with COVID-19, enrolled during active disease. Sequencing was carried out using peripheral blood. The chain's CDR3 is CASSLGGRQFNTEAFF. As DNA, the CDR3 is TGTGCCAGCAGCTTAGGTGGAAGACAGTTTAACACTGAAGCTTTCTTT.